These T cell receptor beta chains were read from a single sample in a study of sequential checkpoint blockade in melanoma. Repertoires were generated with immunoSEQ multiplex PCR, while TCRdb's copy carries only in-frame clones and drops some. The sample includes over 30,000 clones, 84% of them seen just once. The input for sequencing was CD8+ T cells sorted from blood (inferred from file names), taken from a patient given nivolumab and ipilimumab in sequence. These receptors were obtained from a human donor with melanoma. CDR3s include the opening cysteine and the closing phenylalanine or tryptophan. The D gene is left open where the match is weak. Clone size, where shown, is once, few, many, or a class for clones that have expanded.

len: 14; abundance: -; d_gene: -; j_gene: TRBJ1-1; v_gene: TRBV9; CDR3nt: TGTGCCAGCAGCCCAGTGGGTGCCGAGGCTGAAGCTTTCTTT; CDR3aa: CASSPVGAEAEAFF
len: 12; abundance: -; d_gene: -; j_gene: TRBJ2-7; v_gene: TRBV19; CDR3nt: TGTGCCAGTAGTATGGACAGCTACGAGCAGTACTTC; CDR3aa: CASSMDSYEQYF
len: 17; abundance: -; d_gene: TRBD1; j_gene: TRBJ1-6; v_gene: TRBV4-1; CDR3nt: TGCGCCAGCAGGAGCCGGGACAGGAGCTCCTATAATTCACCCCTCCACTTT; CDR3aa: CASRSRDRSSYNSPLHF
len: 14; abundance: -; d_gene: TRBD1; j_gene: TRBJ2-3; v_gene: TRBV29-1; CDR3nt: TGCAGCGTTCCACAGGGGGCAGGTTCAGATACGCAGTATTTT; CDR3aa: CSVPQGAGSDTQYF
len: 15; abundance: -; d_gene: TRBD2; j_gene: TRBJ2-2; v_gene: TRBV5-1; CDR3nt: TGCGCCAGCAGCTTTAGCGGGGGGCACACCGGGGAGCTGTTTTTT; CDR3aa: CASSFSGGHTGELFF
len: 17; abundance: -; d_gene: -; j_gene: TRBJ2-1; v_gene: TRBV7-9; CDR3nt: TGTGCCAGCAGCTTAATACCTAGCGACAGCTCCTACAATGAGCAGTTCTTC; CDR3aa: CASSLIPSDSSYNEQFF
len: 15; abundance: -; d_gene: -; j_gene: TRBJ1-2; v_gene: TRBV15; CDR3nt: TGTGCCACCAGCAGAACGACAGGAGACCCTTATGGCTACACCTTC; CDR3aa: CATSRTTGDPYGYTF
len: 15; abundance: medium-sized; d_gene: TRBD2; j_gene: TRBJ2-3; v_gene: TRBV6-4; CDR3nt: TGTGCCAGCAGTGACCGAGCGGGGGGCACAGATACGCAGTATTTT; CDR3aa: CASSDRAGGTDTQYF
len: 16; abundance: -; d_gene: TRBD2; j_gene: TRBJ2-2; v_gene: TRBV28; CDR3nt: TGTGCCAGCAGTCTCCGGACTAGCGGGAGGGCCCGGGAGCTGTTTTTT; CDR3aa: CASSLRTSGRARELFF
len: 14; abundance: -; d_gene: -; j_gene: TRBJ2-7; v_gene: TRBV2; CDR3nt: TGTGCCAGCAGTGAAGCCGGCGGCTTTTACGAGCAGTACTTC; CDR3aa: CASSEAGGFYEQYF
len: 13; abundance: -; d_gene: -; j_gene: TRBJ2-3; v_gene: TRBV7-6; CDR3nt: TGTGCTAGCAGCTTCGAACTCACAGATACGCAGTATTTT; CDR3aa: CASSFELTDTQYF
len: 15; abundance: once; d_gene: -; j_gene: TRBJ2-7; v_gene: TRBV5-1; CDR3nt: TGCGCCAGCAGCTTGGCCAGGGGCCTTTTGGACGAGCAGTACTTC; CDR3aa: CASSLARGLLDEQYF
len: 14; abundance: -; d_gene: -; j_gene: TRBJ2-7; v_gene: TRBV5-5; CDR3nt: TGTGCCAGCAGCTTGTTTACAGGGACCTACGAGCAGTACTTC; CDR3aa: CASSLFTGTYEQYF
len: 14; abundance: -; d_gene: TRBD1; j_gene: TRBJ2-7; v_gene: TRBV19; CDR3nt: TGTGCCAGTAGTCTGGGACAGGGGTACGACGAGCAGTACTTC; CDR3aa: CASSLGQGYDEQYF
len: 14; abundance: -; d_gene: TRBD1; j_gene: TRBJ1-5; v_gene: TRBV5-5; CDR3nt: TGTGCCAGCAGCTGGACAGGGGGAGATCAGCCCCAGCATTTT; CDR3aa: CASSWTGGDQPQHF
len: 16; abundance: -; d_gene: TRBD2; j_gene: TRBJ2-7; v_gene: TRBV27; CDR3nt: TGTGCCAGCAGTTTATCGCGGGAGGGCTTATCCTACGAGCAGTACTTC; CDR3aa: CASSLSREGLSYEQYF
len: 14; abundance: medium-sized; d_gene: TRBD2; j_gene: TRBJ2-3; v_gene: TRBV6-4; CDR3nt: TGTGCCAGCAGTGAGCGGGGGGGCACAGATACGCAGTATTTT; CDR3aa: CASSERGGTDTQYF
len: 11; abundance: -; d_gene: -; j_gene: TRBJ2-2; v_gene: TRBV7-9; CDR3nt: TGTGCCACCGACAGCACCGGGGAGCTGTTTTTT; CDR3aa: CATDSTGELFF
len: 16; abundance: -; d_gene: -; j_gene: TRBJ2-5; v_gene: TRBV5-1; CDR3nt: TGCGCCAGCAGCTTGGAGGAGGGCGGTTGGTCGGAGACCCAGTACTTC; CDR3aa: CASSLEEGGWSETQYF
len: 15; abundance: -; d_gene: -; j_gene: TRBJ1-1; v_gene: TRBV9; CDR3nt: TGTGCCAGCAGCGTAGCGGGAGGGATGCCCACTGAAGCTTTCTTT; CDR3aa: CASSVAGGMPTEAFF
len: 15; abundance: -; d_gene: -; j_gene: TRBJ1-5; v_gene: TRBV7-8; CDR3nt: TGTGCCAGCAGCTTGACCGGGGTGAGCAATCAGCCCCAGCATTTT; CDR3aa: CASSLTGVSNQPQHF
len: 14; abundance: -; d_gene: TRBD1; j_gene: TRBJ2-1; v_gene: TRBV19; CDR3nt: TGTGCCAGTAAGGCGACAGGGTTGGGGAATGAGCAGTTCTTC; CDR3aa: CASKATGLGNEQFF
len: 16; abundance: -; d_gene: -; j_gene: TRBJ2-3; v_gene: TRBV28; CDR3nt: TGTGCCAGCAGTTTGCCCGCCGGGAGTCGAACAGATACGCAGTATTTT; CDR3aa: CASSLPAGSRTDTQYF
len: 13; abundance: -; d_gene: -; j_gene: TRBJ2-2; v_gene: TRBV9; CDR3nt: TGTGCCAGCAGCGCAGGGCCTACCGGGGAGCTGTTTTTT; CDR3aa: CASSAGPTGELFF
len: 14; abundance: -; d_gene: -; j_gene: TRBJ2-3; v_gene: TRBV30; CDR3nt: TGTGCCTGGAGTGTAATCAGGGCCGCAGATACGCAGTATTTT; CDR3aa: CAWSVIRAADTQYF
len: 14; abundance: once; d_gene: TRBD1; j_gene: TRBJ2-5; v_gene: TRBV15; CDR3nt: TGTGCCACCAGCGACAGGGCAAACCAAGAGACCCAGTACTTC; CDR3aa: CATSDRANQETQYF
len: 12; abundance: once; d_gene: -; j_gene: TRBJ2-7; v_gene: TRBV2; CDR3nt: TGTGCCAGCCAGATGGGAGTTTTCGAGCAGTACTTC; CDR3aa: CASQMGVFEQYF
len: 14; abundance: -; d_gene: TRBD2; j_gene: TRBJ2-1; v_gene: TRBV6-5; CDR3nt: TGTGCCAGCAGTTTGATGCGGGAGATCGATGAGCAGTTCTTC; CDR3aa: CASSLMREIDEQFF